This entry lists 7 T cell receptor beta chains sequenced from one sample in a study of Ad26.COV2.S vaccination and SARS-CoV-2 variants. The treatment here: roughly 18 received Ad26.COV2.S at low or high dose, single or two shots; about 5 received placebo; per-sample allocation not given. All samples were drawn on day 63, counting from the first vaccine or placebo injection. Produced via immunoSEQ multiplex PCR; TCRdb's table is partial and in-frame only. The sample includes roughly 400,000 clones, roughly 90% of them seen just once. This specimen consisted of peripheral blood, obtained in a trial of Ad26.COV2.S vaccine versus placebo. The receptor source for this set is a person between 18 and 59 years old who received the Ad26.COV2.S COVID-19 vaccine or a placebo.

The V gene is TRBV18, the J gene TRBJ1-1, with D perhaps matching TRBD1 (6 bases). V was trimmed by 3 bases and J by 3 bases, leaving 14 bases between them. The CDR3 consists of 15 residues. Germline V gene data show CDR1 as KGHSH and CDR2 as LQKENI. The CDR3 DNA is TGTGCCAGCTCACCTTTGGGGGCTAGGGACACTGAAGCTTTCTTT. It yields the protein CASSPLGARDTEAFF.

In the case of this clone: A read error may account for a junction end that differs from germline. This chain connects TRBV7-7 to TRBJ2-5; 11 bases are shared with TRBD2. The CDR3 consists of 16 residues. From germline, CDR1 is SSHAT and CDR2 FNYEAQ (reference sequence). CDR3 sequence (DNA): TGTGCTAGCAGCCCTGTAGGGACTAGCGGAGGGGAGACCCAGTACTTC. It is translated as CASSPVGTSGGETQYF.

J is TRBJ1-1 and V is TRBV5-1; 8 nucleotides agree with TRBD1. With V trimmed by 4 bases and J by 4 bases, 9 bases remained unmatched. The germline V gene encodes CDR1 SGHRS and CDR2 YFSETQ. This CDR3 is 15 amino acids long. For the CDR3, the DNA is TGCGCCAGCAGCGATAACAGGGGGTTGATCACTGAAGCTTTCTTT. It encodes CASSDNRGLITEAFF.

This chain uses TRBV19 with TRBJ1-2, with D maybe TRBD1 (5 bases). Trimming removed 4 bases from V and 3 bases from J, with 12 bases in between. Looked up from germline, CDR1 is LNHDA and CDR2 is SQIVND (reference sequence). The CDR3 sequence is 14 residues long. The CDR3 here is CASSTAVGDYGYTF. The CDR3 DNA follows: TGTGCCAGTAGTACAGCCGTGGGGGACTATGGCTACACCTTC.

The J gene is TRBJ2-1, the V gene TRBV18; D is perhaps TRBD1 (5 bases). V was shortened by 2 bases and J by 6 bases, with 8 bases between the two germline ends. The CDR3 consists of 13 residues. Germline V gene sequence: CDR1 KGHSH, CDR2 LQKENI. CDR3 nucleotides: TGTGCCAGCTCACCAGACAGTACCAATGAGCAGTTCTTC. Translating gives CASSPDSTNEQFF.

This sequence joins TRBV10-3 and TRBJ1-4, with 8 bases lining up with TRBD1. V was pared by 6 bases and J by 0 bases, with 15 bases of the junction left unmatched. This CDR3 has 19 amino acids. CDR1 ENHRY and CDR2 SYGVKD come from the germline V gene. The CDR3 sequence is CAIRGPRDRTTATNEKLFF. DNA of the CDR3: TGTGCCATCAGGGGTCCCCGGGACAGGACTACTGCAACTAATGAAAAACTGTTTTTT.

The V call is TRBV5-1, the J call TRBJ2-7, with 7 bases matching TRBD2. Germline loops: CDR1 SGHRS, CDR2 YFSETQ. The CDR3 length is 15 residues. V shed 4 bases and J 3 bases; nucleotides not matched to a gene: 10. The CDR3 is CASSPGGSAVYEQYF. The CDR3, as DNA: TGCGCCAGCAGCCCCGGGGGGTCTGCAGTCTACGAGCAGTACTTC.